The source of this TCR beta chain is a study of T cell responses to AZD1222 COVID-19 vaccine. Concerning this clone: Antigen unknown.

Germline lookup yields CDR1 SGHAT and CDR2 FQNNGV. The CDR3 has 16 amino acids. Deletions cut 4 bases from V and 0 bases from J, with 13 bases between. The study, taken as a whole, reports: There were mostly white British donors and more females than males, and clonal diversity was possibly underestimated.

Repertoires were generated with immunoSEQ multiplex PCR, while TCRdb's copy carries only in-frame clones and drops some. The sample records 130,000 to 150,000 clones, 80% to 90% being singletons. The chain recombines TRBV11-2 with TRBJ2-1; D is perhaps TRBD1 or TRBD2 (5 bases each). Sequences were derived from peripheral blood, sampled on day 0 of AZD1222 vaccination. The receptor was derived from an adult in good health. As DNA, the CDR3 is TGTGCCAGCAGCTCGATCGAGGGGAGCTCCTACAATGAGCAGTTCTTC. As protein: CASSSIEGSSYNEQFF.